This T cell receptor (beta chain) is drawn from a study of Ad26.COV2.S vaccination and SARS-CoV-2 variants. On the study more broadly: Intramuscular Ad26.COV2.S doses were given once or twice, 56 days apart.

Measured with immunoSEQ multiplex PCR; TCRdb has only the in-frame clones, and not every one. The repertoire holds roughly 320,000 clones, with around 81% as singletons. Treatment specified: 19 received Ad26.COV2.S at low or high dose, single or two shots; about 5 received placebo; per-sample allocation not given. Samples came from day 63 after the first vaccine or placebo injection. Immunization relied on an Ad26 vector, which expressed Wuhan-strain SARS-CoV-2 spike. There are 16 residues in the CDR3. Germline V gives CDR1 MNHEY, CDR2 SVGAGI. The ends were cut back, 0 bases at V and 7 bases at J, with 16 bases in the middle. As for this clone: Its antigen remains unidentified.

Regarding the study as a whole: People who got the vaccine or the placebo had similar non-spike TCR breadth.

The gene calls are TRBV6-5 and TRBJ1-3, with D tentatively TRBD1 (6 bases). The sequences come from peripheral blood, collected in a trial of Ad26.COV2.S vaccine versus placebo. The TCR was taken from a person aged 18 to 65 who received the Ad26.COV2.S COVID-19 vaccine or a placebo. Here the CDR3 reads CASSYSAGGPDNTIYF. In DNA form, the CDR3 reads TGTGCCAGCAGTTACTCGGCGGGGGGGCCGGATAACACCATATATTTT.